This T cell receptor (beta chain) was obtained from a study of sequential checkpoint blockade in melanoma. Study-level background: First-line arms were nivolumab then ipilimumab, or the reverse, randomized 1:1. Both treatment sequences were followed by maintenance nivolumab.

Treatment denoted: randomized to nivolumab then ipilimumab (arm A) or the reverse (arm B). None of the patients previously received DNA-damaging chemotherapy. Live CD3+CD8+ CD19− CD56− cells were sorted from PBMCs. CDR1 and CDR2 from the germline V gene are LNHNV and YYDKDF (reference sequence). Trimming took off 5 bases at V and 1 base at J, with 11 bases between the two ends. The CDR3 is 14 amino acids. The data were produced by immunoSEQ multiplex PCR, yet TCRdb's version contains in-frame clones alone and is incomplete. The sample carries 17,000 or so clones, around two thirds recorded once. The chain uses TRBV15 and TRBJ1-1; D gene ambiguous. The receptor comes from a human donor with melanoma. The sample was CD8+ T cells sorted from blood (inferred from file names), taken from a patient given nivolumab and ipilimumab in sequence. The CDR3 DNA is TGTGCCACCAGCCCCGGACTGGCGAACACTGAAGCTTTCTTT. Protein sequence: CATSPGLANTEAFF.